This T cell receptor beta chain emerged from a study of cytomegalovirus exposure and HLA in healthy donors (dated by TCRdb to the late 2010s). Study-level background: In an earlier analysis of 550 to 750 of the donors, 250 to 350 Gb of sequence data and 117 million unique TCR beta sequences from approximately 180 million T cells were reported. Alongside the repertoire data, information on donor age, sex, ethnicity and CMV serostatus was compiled. The study combined high-throughput TCR immunosequencing, statistical association of individual TCRs with disease status, and machine learning to predict cytomegalovirus infection status. In an earlier analysis of roughly 580 of the donors, high-throughput TCR beta sequencing was used to judge whether each TCR beta V gene segment behaved as functional or pseudogenic. In a later genetic analysis, genome-wide SNP genotypes for about 65% of the 666 donors were used, and that subset was treated as a discovery cohort. Roughly five DR-DQ haplotypes were handled as single units for association and clustering because linkage in the cohort was strong. In a later analysis, previously published TCR beta repertoires from 600 to 850 donors were re-analyzed and high-resolution HLA genotyping was added so that TCR occurrence patterns could be studied. The genetic ancestry cluster associated with self-reported Caucasian donors included around four fifths of the roughly 400 genotyped donors. Among 350 to 400 genotyped donors of the cohort, an average of 235,054 unique TCR beta nucleotide sequences were sequenced per donor, around a sixth of them non-productive. The later analysis used no new phenotypic data to find candidate immune exposures, relying instead on TCR beta sequences and their occurrence across donors. The study aimed to test whether signatures of past pathogen exposure could be identified by cataloging public T cell receptors. Typing coverage differed by locus: A, B, C, DRB1 and DQB1 were typed in roughly 620-630 donors, DQA1 in 500 to 550, DPA1 in some 570, and DPB1 in roughly 450. A separate validation cohort of roughly 110 different subjects was used in addition to the approximately 700-subject first cohort. All discovery cohort repertoires had been generated using a single sequencing platform. Both class I and class II loci were covered by HLA typing, at four-digit resolution. An early release covering just under 650 HLA-typed donors comprised around 300 gigabases of sequencing data and roughly 86 million unique TCR sequences. The T cell repertoires of some 670 subjects were profiled by immunosequencing and related to cytomegalovirus serostatus. The paper as a whole reports these results and caveats: Linkage disequilibrium might explain the correlated functional status among segregating V segments, but an unknown experimental factor could not be excluded. A further reported finding was that TCR beta sequences accurately predicted the HLA-A and HLA-B alleles for most subjects in the first cohort. When HLA alleles, especially DR and DQ, strongly co-occurred, attributing TCR associations to individual alleles was difficult. The presence/absence analyses assumed that sequencing depth was roughly uniform across donors, and that assumption may not be true. Cytomegalovirus status was reported to be diagnosed by the classifier with high specificity and sensitivity in both the original and validation cohorts. In a later analysis, most CMV-associated TCR beta chains were found to appear HLA-restricted, with HLA associations seemingly driven largely by CMV exposure. In an earlier analysis of around 600 of the donors, most TCR beta V segments were observed in productive rearrangements about 87% or about 30% of the time, broadly matching IMGT annotations. An association between a missense DCLRE1C variant and V-gene and J-gene trimming of TCR beta chains was found in a later genetic analysis and replicated in an independent cohort. According to a later analysis, parvovirus B19, influenza, CMV and Epstein-Barr virus appeared linked to several top co-occurrence clusters. A cluster of highly shared sequence variants was judged likely to be a technical artifact of the sequencing pipeline. In a later analysis, HLA-associated TCR beta chains were found to be more clonally expanded and to have lower generation probabilities than equally common non-associated chains. A few of the identified cytomegalovirus-associated TCR beta chains were confirmed in vitro to be specific for cytomegalovirus antigens. HLA typing was unavailable for some donors at each locus, so association tests used only the typed subset. Across donors, most TCR sequences were observed very rarely, whereas some public TCRs were present in many individuals. Only TCR beta chains were sequenced in this cohort, and the absence of alpha or paired-chain data limited detectable features. It was suggested by the authors that the approach could potentially be generalized to other disease states and immunological phenotypes. CMV serostatus was the only immune exposure information available for the cohort. The 87-base-pair reads could not distinguish some IMGT-functional V segments, including TRBV6-2 and TRBV6-3, so those segments were excluded. In a later analysis, the rate of TCR association differed among HLA loci, with DRB1 alleles having the most associated TCRs and HLA-C alleles having the fewest. In the study, 150 to 200 TCR beta chains were listed as associated with cytomegalovirus. According to a later genetic analysis, donors in an Asian-associated ancestry cluster had fewer N-insertions in productive TCRs than the approximately 630-donor mean. In a later analysis, some 18,000 TCR beta sequences were associated with specific HLA alleles at a false discovery rate of 0.05. Because counts were too low, seventeen rarely observed V segments, including chromosome 9 orphons, were left out of the earlier analysis of a few hundred of the donors.

The CDR3 numbers 15 residues from cysteine through phenylalanine. Only the CDR3 DNA stays, 45 bases, in frame from base 1. V is trimmed back by 5 bases and J by 4 bases, and the junction contains 10 bases that no gene match accounts for. The CDR1 and CDR2 encoded by the germline V gene are SGHAT and FQNNGV. The cohort consisted of 670 or so healthy bone marrow donors. Cohort members were all nominally healthy when sampled, although unrecorded immune exposures were likely present. The donor was CMV seropositive and belonged to the group of over 250 seropositive cohort members. A peripheral blood sample was provided by each donor, and peripheral blood mononuclear cells were used for TCR beta sequencing. Genomic DNA was extracted from the blood cell samples with the Qiagen DNeasy Blood Extraction Kit. The library was produced with the immunoSEQ multiplex PCR assay. The multiplex PCR relied on a mix of 60 forward primers for TCR Vbeta segments and 13 reverse primers for TCR Jbeta segments. The CDR3 region of rearranged TCR beta genes was amplified from genomic DNA with a multiplex PCR assay. Amplified TCR beta libraries were sequenced as 87-base-pair reads on the Illumina HiSeq System. On the study's bioinformatics: In a later analysis, tens of millions of unique TCR beta chains were counted across the approximately 670 repertoires, and around 10 million of these chains were shared by at least two donors. A nearest-neighbor algorithm error-corrected the raw reads and collapsed the reads into unique sequences, merging closely related sequences to remove PCR and sequencing errors. To assign V, D and J gene segments, CDR3 sequences were aligned to IMGT reference sequences. For a sequence to be retained, a match of at least six nucleotides was required to both a V gene segment and a J gene segment. Rearrangements were classified as productive when the CDR3 lacked stop codons and remained in frame with V and J, and all other rearrangements were classified as non-productive. CDR3 was defined by IMGT convention, running from the second conserved V-encoded cysteine to the conserved J-encoded phenylalanine. The earlier analysis of roughly 590 of the donors excluded sequences that lacked an unambiguous match to a single V gene segment. In an earlier analysis of 450 to 750 of the donors, a V segment was called functional when productive rearrangements were above 56.7%, and segregating when the standard deviation between donors exceeded 5%. A statistical classification framework was built to diagnose cytomegalovirus status from the catalog of TCR beta chain sequences. A later analysis assigned V and J genes by comparing TCR nucleotide sequences with IMGT/GENE-DB human TR gene sequences. The TCRdist pipeline was used in a later analysis to assign CDR3 sequences and most-parsimonious VDJ recombination scenarios. In a later analysis, every TCR beta chain was defined by the combination of its CDR3 amino acid sequence and its V-gene family, and reads without a unique V-gene family were dropped. As a way to deal with suspected cross-contamination and a sequencing artifact, a later analysis dropped roughly 620 nucleotide sequences that were highly shared and had low generation probability. For each public chain, a later analysis derived a clonal expansion index from normalized ranks of inferred template counts within each repertoire. Generation probabilities in a later analysis came from a VDJ recombination model fitted to out-of-frame rearrangements, and those results were checked against IGoR. In a later analysis, TCR-TCR, TCR-HLA and TCR-CMV co-occurrence was scored with hypergeometric tests, and a repertoire-size bias correction was applied to TCR pairs. False discovery rates were estimated in a later analysis by permuting HLA or CMV assignments 20 times. A later analysis grouped co-occurring TCRs with DBSCAN, adding TCRdist sequence similarity when clustering within HLA-allele-positive subsets. Co-occurrence clustering excluded repertoires with fewer than 30,000 or more than 120,000 public chains, plus five with anomalous nucleotide sharing. This immuneACCESS table, as held by TCRdb, lists in-frame sequences with V and J called but not all clones. Of the missing ones, under half trace to an unresolved V gene in checked studies; the others have no known cause. Clone size and the V and J calls come from that table; the DNA yielded D and trimming. Present in this sample are 150,000 to 200,000 clones, around three quarters of which were seen just once. The top ten clonotypes cover around 7% of the sample.

Remarks on this clone: Its antigen is unknown. The input lacks base qualities; no much larger clone sits a single base away.

Recombination linked TRBV11-2 to TRBJ1-1, and 7 bases in between align with TRBD1. The sample comprised PBMCs. This clonotype was sampled from a man aged 40-55 years in good health and CMV-seropositive. CDR3 region: CASSPPTGRGTEAFF. The bases read TGTGCCAGCAGCCCTCCGACAGGGCGGGGCACTGAAGCTTTCTTT.